This T cell receptor (beta chain) was sequenced for a study of CD8 T cells in Susac syndrome. The patients with Susac syndrome satisfied recently defined diagnostic criteria for either definite or probable disease. The CDR3 spans 15 residues. Trimming removed 6 bases at V and 0 bases at J, with 12 bases between. CDR1 is MDHEN and CDR2 is SYDVKM in the germline V gene. Random hexamers were used to reverse transcribe an amount of roughly 0.5 to 1 ug RNA. Multiplex immunoSEQ PCR targeted 54 Vbeta and 13 Jbeta TCR beta segments. TCRdb reprocessed the immunoSEQ multiplex PCR reads with MiXCR, giving one entry per CDR3 protein. The data contain some 190,000 distinct CDR3 sequences, approximately 94% of them seen just once; the ten biggest clones take up 0.15%.

The origin of this receptor is a human donor with Susac syndrome. The chain is built from TRBV28 and TRBJ1-5; a possible D gene is TRBD1 (6 bases). The source material was CD4+ T cells from PBMCs. The CDR3 spells CASSKTGASNQPQHF. In DNA, the CDR3 is TGTGCCAGCAGCAAGACAGGCGCTAGCAATCAGCCCCAGCATTTT.